The 20 T cell receptor beta chains presented below share a single source sample, sequenced in a study of blood T cell repertoires in COVID-19. This table comes from immunoSEQ multiplex PCR, and its TCRdb copy is limited to in-frame clones, with some not included. Here the sample spans about 98,000 clones, approximately 86% being singletons. The sequencing sample was made of peripheral blood. Receptor source: a man aged 45 to 65 with active or convalescent COVID-19.

The V gene is TRBV15, the J gene TRBJ1-1; D not certain. This CDR3 contains 13 residues. Germline V gene sequence: CDR1 LNHNV, CDR2 YYDKDF (reference sequence). V was pared by 0 bases and J by 3 bases, with 5 bases between. In DNA, the CDR3 is TGTGCCACCAGCAGAGATTCAGACACTGAAGCTTTCTTT. This codes for CATSRDSDTEAFF.

The chain combines TRBV7-9 with TRBJ2-1; TRBD1 agrees at 8 bases. The V and J ends lost 4 bases and 3 bases, in that order; junction bases with no gene match: 2. The CDR3 runs 14 residues. Germline loops: CDR1 SEHNR, CDR2 FQNEAQ (reference sequence). DNA for the CDR3: TGTGCCAGCAGCTCCGACAGGGGCTACAATGAGCAGTTCTTC. It translates to CASSSDRGYNEQFF. Full variable domain (missing parts from reference TRBV7-9 and TRBJ2-1): DTGVSQNPRHKITKRGQNVTFRCDPISEHNRLYWYRQTLGQGPEFLTYFQNEAQLEKSRLLSDRFSAERPKGSFSTLEIQRTEQGDSAMYLCASSSDRGYNEQFFGPGTRLTVL.

The gene calls are TRBV4-3 and TRBJ1-1, with TRBD1 matching 8 bases. CDR1 and CDR2 (germline): LGHNA, YSLEER. CDR3 size: 15 residues. The ends lost 2 bases at V and 5 bases at J; junction bases unmatched: 7. The DNA for the CDR3 is TGCGCCAGCAGCCAAATTGACAGGGGCGGGACTGAAGCTTTCTTT. It translates to CASSQIDRGGTEAFF.

This chain uses TRBV29-1 with TRBJ2-7, with D maybe TRBD2 (6 bases). CDR1 and CDR2 (germline): SQVTM, ANQGSEA. The V and J ends lost 3 bases and 3 bases respectively, with 6 bases between them. This CDR3 region has 11 residues. In DNA, the CDR3 is TGCAGCGTTGACGGGGGCTACGAGCAGTACTTC. It is translated as CSVDGGYEQYF.

The chain is built from TRBV5-1 and TRBJ2-4; tentative D call: TRBD2 (6 bases). Germline CDR1 SGHRS, CDR2 YFSETQ. Trimming pared 4 bases from V and 8 bases from J, leaving 13 bases between. This CDR3 has 13 residues. The CDR3 loop is CASSGGSGHIQYF. Here the CDR3 DNA reads TGCGCCAGCAGCGGGGGGTCTGGTCACATTCAGTACTTC. Drawing the rest from reference TRBV5-1 and TRBJ2-4, the complete variable domain is KAGVTQTPRYLIKTRGQQVTLSCSPISGHRSVSWYQQTPGQGLQFLFEYFSETQRNKGNFPGRFSGRQFSNSRSEMNVSTLELGDSALYLCASSGGSGHIQYFGAGTRLSVL.

The chain is built from TRBV12-3 or TRBV12-4 and TRBJ1-1; D remains unclear. Trimming cost V 1 base and J 4 bases, with 7 bases left between them. This CDR3 comprises 13 residues. CDR3 nucleotide sequence: TGTGCCAGCAGTTTAGGGGAGGTCACTGAAGCTTTCTTT. Protein sequence: CASSLGEVTEAFF.

This chain links TRBV5-5 with TRBJ2-1; 12 bases are shared with TRBD1. Germline assignment: CDR1 SGHKS and CDR2 YYEKEE (reference sequence). The length of the CDR3 is 16 residues. J lost 7 bases, V lost 4 bases, and 9 bases had no gene match. In DNA, the CDR3 is TGTGCCAGCAGCCTCACCGGGACAGGGGGCCTAAATGAGCAGTTCTTC. Amino acids: CASSLTGTGGLNEQFF.

V gene TRBV5-1 combines with J gene TRBJ1-1; D is perhaps TRBD1 (5 bases). The CDR3 runs 14 residues. From germline, CDR1 is SGHRS and CDR2 YFSETQ. Deletions cut 2 bases from V and 1 base from J, with 9 bases between. CDR3 coding DNA: TGCGCCAGCAGCTTCGGGACTGAGAACACTGAAGCTTTCTTT. It encodes CASSFGTENTEAFF.

This clone was seen more than once but under ten times. This chain links TRBV19 with TRBJ1-5; 9 bases fit TRBD1. With V trimmed by 7 bases and J by 0 bases, 7 bases remained unmatched. The CDR3 runs to 16 residues. Germline CDR1 reads LNHDA; CDR2 reads SQIVND (reference sequence). The CDR3 region has the DNA TGTGCCAGTACACCGGGACAGGGAATTAGCAATCAGCCCCAGCATTTT. It codes for CASTPGQGISNQPQHF.

The genes are TRBV19 and TRBJ1-3, with 7 bases that match TRBD1. The CDR3 consists of 14 residues. V trimming: 7 bases; J trimming: 0 bases; junction bases outside the gene matches: 3. Per germline, CDR1 LNHDA and CDR2 SQIVND (reference sequence). CDR3 sequence (DNA): TGTGCCAGTACACACAGGGGCTCTGGAAACACCATATATTTT. It specifies CASTHRGSGNTIYF. The full variable domain, in which reference TRBV19 and TRBJ1-3 provide the parts outside the CDR3, is DGGITQSPKYLFRKEGQNVTLSCEQNLNHDAMYWYRQDPGQGLRLIYYSQIVNDFQKGDIAEGYSVSREKKESFPLTVTSAQKNPTAFYLCASTHRGSGNTIYFGEGSWLTVV.

The table lists this clone with a few counts. The V gene is TRBV6-2 or TRBV6-3, the J gene TRBJ2-3; perhaps TRBD1 as D (6 bases). The CDR3 consists of 15 residues. In germline, CDR1 is MNHEY, CDR2 SVGEGT. V was shortened by 6 bases and J by 6 bases, with 19 bases between the two germline ends. The CDR3 spells CASSIQGYGSDTQYF. CDR3 sequence (DNA): TGTGCCAGCAGCATCCAGGGGTACGGAAGCGATACGCAGTATTTT.

The CDR3 DNA reads as TGTGCCAGCAGCCGGGGGGCGGATGAAAAACTGTTTTTT. Amino acids: CASSRGADEKLFF. The chain combines TRBV12-3 or TRBV12-4 with TRBJ1-4, with D possibly TRBD1 on 6 matching bases. The CDR3 runs 13 residues. Trimming took 6 bases from V and 6 from J, leaving 11 bases between them.

The chain couples TRBV7-8 to TRBJ2-7; D unclear. CDR1 and CDR2 (germline): SGHVS, FQNEAQ. Trimming pared 5 bases from V and 3 bases from J, leaving 8 bases between. The CDR3 loop spans 12 amino acids. The CDR3 loop is CASSHKNYEQYF. For the CDR3, the DNA is TGTGCCAGCAGCCATAAAAACTACGAGCAGTACTTC.

V and J are TRBV6-5 and TRBJ2-3; 7 nucleotides agree with TRBD2. V was pared by 6 bases and J by 6 bases, with 9 bases of the junction left unmatched. The CDR3 spans 14 residues. Germline V gives CDR1 MNHEY, CDR2 SVGAGI. CDR3 sequence: CASRHEGRGDTQYF. The DNA for the CDR3 is TGTGCCAGCAGGCACGAGGGGCGGGGGGATACGCAGTATTTT.

The rearrangement uses TRBV4-1 and TRBJ1-5; D is uncertain. Trimming cost V 0 bases and J 4 bases, with 13 bases left between them. CDR3 length: 16 amino acids. Germline V gene data show CDR1 as MGHRA and CDR2 as YSYEKL. CDR3 DNA: TGCGCCAGCAGCCAAGATCTCTCGGGGAGTAATCAGCCCCAGCATTTT. Protein: CASSQDLSGSNQPQHF.

The chain links TRBV21-1 to TRBJ1-3; TRBD1 is the table's D call and was not checked against the DNA. TRBV21-1 is noted as a pseudogene. The CDR3 totals 15 residues. As DNA, the CDR3 is TGTGCCAGCAGCCTTCAAGACATTACTGGAAACACCATATATTTT. Protein: CASSLQDITGNTIYF.

The rearrangement uses TRBV7-8 and TRBJ1-1; tentative D call: TRBD1 (6 bases). Deletions cut 1 base from V and 6 bases from J, with 9 bases between. The length of the CDR3 is 13 residues. Germline lookup yields CDR1 SGHVS and CDR2 FQNEAQ. The CDR3: CASSLDGTSEAFF. The CDR3 DNA sequence: TGTGCCAGCAGCTTAGACGGGACATCTGAAGCTTTCTTT. The full variable domain, completed using reference TRBV7-8 and TRBJ1-1, is GAGVSQSPRYKVAKRGQDVALRCDPISGHVSLFWYQQALGQGPEFLTYFQNEAQLDKSGLPSDRFFAERPEGSVSTLKIQRTQQEDSAVYLCASSLDGTSEAFFGQGTRLTVV.

The CDR3 DNA is TGCGCCAGCAAGCTTGGCCCGGGGAGCACAGATACGCAGTATTTT. Its protein is CASKLGPGSTDTQYF. The V call is TRBV10-2, the J call TRBJ2-3; possibly TRBD2 for D (5 bases). From germline, CDR1 is WSHSY and CDR2 SAAADI. The CDR3 spans 15 residues. V lost 7 bases and J lost 0, with 14 bases in between.

The CDR3 region is CASSIAGSGANVLTF. In DNA, the CDR3 is TGTGCCAGTAGTATAGCCGGGTCTGGGGCCAACGTCCTGACTTTC. The V call is TRBV19, the J call TRBJ2-6; D is unclear. The CDR3 loop spans 15 amino acids. The V gene's germline CDR1 is LNHDA and CDR2 SQIVND (reference sequence). Trimming pared 1 base from V and 1 base from J, leaving 5 bases between. The full variable domain, in which reference TRBV19 and TRBJ2-6 provide the parts outside the CDR3, is DGGITQSPKYLFRKEGQNVTLSCEQNLNHDAMYWYRQDPGQGLRLIYYSQIVNDFQKGDIAEGYSVSREKKESFPLTVTSAQKNPTAFYLCASSIAGSGANVLTFGAGSRLTVL.

CDR3: CASSAHVGRGGFEETQYF. Written as DNA, the CDR3 is TGTGCCAGCAGCGCCCATGTGGGTAGGGGTGGTTTTGAAGAGACCCAGTACTTC. The chain carries TRBV21-1 and TRBJ2-5; the table's D call, TRBD1, was not checked against the DNA. TRBV21-1 is a pseudogene. The CDR3 has 18 amino acids.